These 10 T cell receptor beta chains originate from one sample sequenced in a study of Ad26.COV2.S vaccination and SARS-CoV-2 variants (dated by TCRdb to about 2021). The library was prepared using the immunoSEQ multiplex PCR assay. Sourced from immuneACCESS, this table was stored by TCRdb with only in-frame sequences that have V and J called. A share of the clones is absent; for the studies checked, an unresolved V gene accounts for under half, and the remainder has no known explanation. The sample table records about 460,000 clones; 80% to 90% of these occur just once. The biggest ten clones account for more than 1.5% of the sample. Read against the paper, the sample's treatment or condition label means: some 20 received Ad26.COV2.S at low or high dose, single or two shots; several received placebo; per-sample allocation not given. Repertoires of vaccine and placebo recipients were sequenced from samples collected on day 63 after the first injection.

The sample was peripheral blood, taken in a trial of Ad26.COV2.S vaccine versus placebo. These receptors all come from a person between 18 and 59 years old who received the Ad26.COV2.S COVID-19 vaccine or a placebo.

V usage is TRBV10-3 and J usage is TRBJ1-6; unclear D gene. Germline V gene sequence: CDR1 ENHRY, CDR2 SYGVKD. CDR3 size: 13 residues. V lost 0 bases to trimming and J lost 9 bases, with 6 bases between them. The CDR3 spells CAISESEGSPLHF. CDR3 sequence (DNA): TGTGCCATCAGTGAGTCGGAGGGTTCACCCCTCCACTTT.

This clone is a singleton in its sample. The chain joins TRBV6-6 to TRBJ1-2; no clear D. The CDR3 length is 11 residues. V lost 6 bases and J 8 bases, leaving 10 bases between the germline ends. Germline V gene lookup returns CDR1 MNHNY and CDR2 SVGAGI (reference sequence). Here the CDR3 reads CASRATGGYTF. In DNA form, the CDR3 reads TGTGCCAGCAGGGCTACGGGGGGCTACACCTTC.

In its sample, this clone was seen once. This chain connects TRBV19 to TRBJ1-4, with 7 nucleotides matching TRBD1. V shed 6 bases, J shed 0 bases, and the junction held 13 bases outside the gene matches. Germline CDR1 is LNHDA and CDR2 is SQIVND (reference sequence). The CDR3 contains 18 residues. CDR3 in amino acids: CASRKTGIIIATNEKLFF. DNA for the CDR3: TGTGCCAGTAGGAAGACAGGGATAATAATAGCAACTAATGAAAAACTGTTTTTT.

The CDR3 DNA follows: TGTGCCAGCAGTAGCCGGGCGCGGCGAGCTTTCTTT. It is translated as CASSSRARRAFF. The genes are TRBV3-1 (or the pseudogene TRBV3-2) and TRBJ1-1; D call uncertain. Germline V gene sequence: CDR1 LGHDT, CDR2 YNNKEL (reference sequence). The CDR3 is 12 amino acids. Trimming left V 6 bases short and J 10 bases short, with 15 bases between.

The chain employs TRBV14 and TRBJ2-6; 10 nucleotides agree with TRBD1. The germline V gene has CDR1 SGHDN and CDR2 FVKESK. The CDR3 spans 18 residues. The V and J ends lost 4 bases and 1 base, in that order; junction bases with no gene match: 7. In DNA, the CDR3 is TGTGCCAGCAGCCGAAGACAGGGGGCGTCGTCTGGGGCCAACGTCCTGACTTTC. Protein sequence: CASSRRQGASSGANVLTF. The full variable domain, rest sourced from reference TRBV14 and TRBJ2-6, is EAGVTQFPSHSVIEKGQTVTLRCDPISGHDNLYWYRRVMGKEIKFLLHFVKESKQDESGMPNNRFLAERTGGTYSTLKVQPAELEDSGVYFCASSRRQGASSGANVLTFGAGSRLTVL.

The rearrangement links TRBV7-9 to TRBJ2-1, with D hard to call. Trimming pared 7 bases from V and 2 bases from J, leaving 15 bases between. The germline gives CDR1 SEHNR, CDR2 FQNEAQ (reference sequence). This CDR3 contains 15 residues. The CDR3 protein is CASTQTRSTYNEQFF. CDR3 coding DNA: TGTGCCAGCACCCAGACTCGGAGTACCTACAATGAGCAGTTCTTC.

The chain links TRBV7-3 to TRBJ2-5; tentatively, D is TRBD1 (6 bases). V lost 2 bases to trimming and J lost 4 bases, with 14 bases between them. The CDR3 contains 15 residues. From germline, CDR1 is SGHTA and CDR2 FQGTGA. CDR3 region: CASSLDTGKLETQYF. In nucleotides, the CDR3 is TGTGCCAGCAGCTTAGACACAGGGAAGTTAGAGACCCAGTACTTC.

The chain has TRBV28 and TRBJ1-2; D is unresolved. The CDR3 spans 12 residues. Germline CDR1 is MDHEN and CDR2 is SYDVKM. Trimming stripped 6 bases from V and 6 bases from J, with 11 bases between. CDR3 bases: TGTGCCAGCAGGCCATCATTGGATGGCTACACCTTC. Translating it yields CASRPSLDGYTF.

This chain joins TRBV19 and TRBJ2-2; 10 nucleotides line up with TRBD2. There are 17 residues in the CDR3. V gave up 7 bases and J gave up 5 bases; unmatched junction bases: 13. Germline V gene lookup returns CDR1 LNHDA and CDR2 SQIVND (reference sequence). The CDR3 region has the DNA TGTGCCAGTAAATCGGCTGGACTAGCGGACAGGACCGGGGAGCTGTTTTTT. This gives the protein CASKSAGLADRTGELFF.

This clone was detected only a few times. The gene calls are TRBV6-1 and TRBJ1-1, with D tentatively TRBD1 (5 bases). The germline gives CDR1 MNHNS, CDR2 SASEGT. This CDR3 comprises 15 residues. The V end was cut by 2 bases, the J end by 5 bases, with 15 bases between. This CDR3 reads CASSEPGWGSTEAFF. The DNA for the CDR3 is TGTGCCAGCAGTGAACCCGGGTGGGGGTCAACTGAAGCTTTCTTT.